This T cell receptor beta chain comes out of a study of T cell responses to AZD1222 COVID-19 vaccine. Regarding this clone: Antigen specificity is unknown.

The method was immunoSEQ multiplex PCR; TCRdb's version includes in-frame clones alone and lacks a portion of them. The sample holds approximately 100,000 clones, roughly 87% seen once. Notes on the study in general: After two AZD1222 doses, spike-specific TCR breadth and depth rose versus day 0. Unmutated regions of variants are reportedly targeted by nearly half of spike-specific TCRs.

This receptor was identified in an adult in good health. Sequenced here: peripheral blood, sampled on day 0 of AZD1222 vaccination.

CDR3 DNA sequence: TGTGCCAGCAGCCCCCCGGAGTTTCAGTCTTACACTGAAGCTTTCTTT. Its protein is CASSPPEFQSYTEAFF. This chain joins TRBV28 and TRBJ1-1; D is uncertain. Per germline, CDR1 MDHEN and CDR2 SYDVKM. CDR3 length equals 16 residues. Deletions cut 6 bases from V and 3 bases from J, with 20 bases between.